These 10 T cell receptor beta chains were all obtained from the same sample, sequenced in a study of T-cell memory formation after mild COVID-19 (dated by TCRdb to about 2021). To prepare the library, 5' RACE was applied. The sequencing machine was an Illumina NovaSeq 6000. The public reads were quality trimmed at Q25 with fastp and then assembled into clones with MiXCR by TCRdb, keeping productive beta chains. Each entry is one CDR3 protein sequence, shown with its most common DNA and genes. The table for this sample lists about 340,000 distinct CDR3 sequences; about 21% of them were counted only once. The ten most abundant clones make up around an eighth of the sample. The sequencing input was PBMCs or a T cell subset sorted from them (not recorded which). The receptors come from an adult woman who had mild COVID-19 (a few samples of this study predate the infection). The sample titles of this study are shuffled in the database, so cell type and time point are left out; the donor was told from shared clones.

This clonotype was seen at least ten times. The rearrangement links TRBV5-1 to TRBJ2-5, with D possibly being TRBD2 (6 bases). Germline-derived CDR1 and CDR2 are SGHRS and YFSETQ. The CDR3 consists of 14 residues. Trimming cost V 3 bases and J 2 bases, with 11 bases left between them. CDR3 coding DNA: TGCGCCAGCAGCTCCGGGAGAGTTCAAGAGACCCAGTACTTC. The encoded protein is CASSSGRVQETQYF. Drawing the rest from reference TRBV5-1 and TRBJ2-5, the complete variable domain is KAGVTQTPRYLIKTRGQQVTLSCSPISGHRSVSWYQQTPGQGLQFLFEYFSETQRNKGNFPGRFSGRQFSNSRSEMNVSTLELGDSALYLCASSSGRVQETQYFGPGTRLLVL.

This clonotype was found many times. The gene calls are TRBV5-1 and TRBJ1-1, with D maybe TRBD1 (5 bases). V lost 4 bases to trimming and J lost 6 bases, with 10 bases between them. Germline V gene lookup returns CDR1 SGHRS and CDR2 YFSETQ. The CDR3 runs to 12 residues. The CDR3 region is CASSPQGSEAFF. CDR3 DNA: TGCGCCAGCAGCCCCCAGGGTTCTGAAGCTTTCTTT.

J is TRBJ2-3 and V is TRBV5-6; 9 bases are shared with TRBD2. Germline V gene sequence: CDR1 SGHDT, CDR2 YYEEEE. This CDR3 comprises 18 residues. Trimming took 2 bases from V and 1 from J; bases not matched to a gene: 11. The CDR3 spells CASSFGLAGSSGTDTQYF. The CDR3 DNA is TGTGCCAGCAGCTTCGGCCTAGCGGGAAGTTCGGGCACAGATACGCAGTATTTT.

This clonotype showed up just a few times. The chain links TRBV2 to TRBJ1-6; D unclear. V lost 4 bases and J 0 bases, leaving 10 bases between the germline ends. The germline V gene has CDR1 SNHLY and CDR2 FYNNEI. The CDR3 covers 16 residues. CDR3 sequence: CASSGEASSYNSPLHF. The CDR3 DNA sequence: TGTGCCAGCAGTGGAGAGGCCAGCTCCTATAATTCACCCCTCCACTTT.

The chain carries TRBV2 and TRBJ2-4, with a possible D match to TRBD1 (6 bases). The CDR3 runs to 14 residues. Per the germline V gene, CDR1 is SNHLY and CDR2 is FYNNEI. Trimming removed 6 bases from V and 11 bases from J, with 20 bases in between. The CDR3 protein is CASSNRVGDQVQYF. CDR3 nucleotides: TGTGCCAGCAGCAACAGGGTGGGCGACCAGGTTCAGTACTTC.

The chain joins TRBV28 to TRBJ2-7, with D possibly being TRBD1 (5 bases). CDR1 is MDHEN, CDR2 SYDVKM, per germline. V lost 4 bases, J lost 0 bases, and 16 bases lay in between. The CDR3 runs 16 residues. The CDR3 bases are TGTGCCAGCAGTTCATTTGGGGCAGCGAGCTCCTACGAGCAGTACTTC. Translation: CASSSFGAASSYEQYF.

CDR3 residues: CASSPDSEQFF. The DNA of the CDR3 is TGCGCCAGCAGCCCGGACAGTGAGCAGTTCTTC. The chain joins TRBV5-1 to TRBJ2-1; D is possibly TRBD1 (6 bases). V gave up 4 bases and J gave up 9 bases, with 8 bases separating them. The CDR3 has 11 amino acids. Germline loops: CDR1 SGHRS, CDR2 YFSETQ.

The chain carries TRBV5-1 and TRBJ2-5; 11 positions agree with TRBD1. The germline V gene has CDR1 SGHRS and CDR2 YFSETQ. The CDR3 covers 15 residues. The junction had 7 bases not matched to a gene; V was cut back by 4 bases and J by 5 bases. Here the CDR3 DNA reads TGCGCCAGCAGCCCGTGGACAGGGGGCGAGGAGACCCAGTACTTC. Its translation: CASSPWTGGEETQYF.

The rearrangement uses TRBV7-6 and TRBJ2-7; 7 bases fit TRBD1. CDR1 and CDR2 from the germline V gene are SGHVS and FNYEAQ. CDR3 length: 13 residues. V lost 5 bases to trimming and J lost 5 bases; unmatched junction nucleotides: 6. CDR3 region: CASSLDDRDEQYF. The CDR3 DNA sequence: TGTGCCAGCAGCCTAGACGACAGGGACGAGCAGTACTTC.

This clonotype was picked up a small number of times. The CDR3 DNA follows: TGTGCCAGCAGCTTTCTAGCGGGGAAATACAATGAGCAGTTCTTC. It specifies CASSFLAGKYNEQFF. The V call is TRBV7-9, the J call TRBJ2-1, with TRBD2 matching over 9 bases. This CDR3 has 15 amino acids. Germline trimming cut 3 bases from V and 4 bases from J; bases unmatched to any gene: 4. Germline V lookup: CDR1 SEHNR, CDR2 FQNEAQ (reference sequence).